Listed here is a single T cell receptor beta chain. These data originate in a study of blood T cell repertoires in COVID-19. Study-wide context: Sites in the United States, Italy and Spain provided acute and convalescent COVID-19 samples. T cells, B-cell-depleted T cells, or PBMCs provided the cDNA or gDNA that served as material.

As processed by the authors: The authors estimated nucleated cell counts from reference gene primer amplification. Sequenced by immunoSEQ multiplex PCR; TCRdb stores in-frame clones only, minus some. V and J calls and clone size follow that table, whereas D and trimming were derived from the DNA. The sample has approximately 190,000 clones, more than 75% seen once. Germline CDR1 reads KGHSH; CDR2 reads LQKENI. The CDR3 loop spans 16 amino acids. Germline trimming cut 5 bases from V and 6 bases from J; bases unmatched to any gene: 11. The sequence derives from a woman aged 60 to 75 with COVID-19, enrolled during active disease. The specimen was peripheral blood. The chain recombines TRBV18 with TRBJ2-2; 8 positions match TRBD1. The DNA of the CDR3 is TGTGCCAGCTCATCGCGAGGGCAGGGGGCATCCGGGGAGCTGTTTTTT. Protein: CASSSRGQGASGELFF.